This T cell receptor beta chain stems from a study of T cell responses to AZD1222 COVID-19 vaccine. Study overall: Pooling of second doses given at about 4 or about 12 weeks was done.

Study results and limitations: CD4 TCRs associated with vaccination spanned spike, dominating at 160-218 and 743-854. Spike-specific TCR breadth rose after two AZD1222 doses, and depth rose as well.

The CDR3 is made up of 16 amino acids. With 4 bases removed from V and 1 base from J, the gap between germline ends came to 16 bases. Germline CDR1 and CDR2: KGHSH and LQKENI. In regard to this clone: Antigen unknown.

Using immunoSEQ multiplex PCR, the repertoire was profiled, and TCRdb retains in-frame clones only, with some absent. The sample has about 130,000 clones; 70% to 90% are singletons. This sample comprised peripheral blood, obtained on day 0 of AZD1222 vaccination. The sequence was collected from an adult in good health. This chain connects TRBV18 to TRBJ1-1, with a weak D call TRBD1 (6 bases). CDR3 region: CASSLRQDSWNTEAFF. CDR3 DNA: TGTGCCAGCTCACTTCGGCAGGACAGCTGGAACACTGAAGCTTTCTTT.